This T cell receptor beta chain was identified in a study of blood T cell repertoires in COVID-19. Overall study context: Sites in the United States, Italy and Spain provided acute and convalescent COVID-19 samples. Sample material is recorded as cDNA or gDNA derived from T cells, B-cell-depleted T cells, or PBMCs.

This CDR3 comprises 16 residues. Germline V CDR1 and CDR2: SGDLS, YYNGEE. V dropped 3 bases and J dropped 0 bases, with 12 bases sitting between them. Those enrolled in Seattle joined during active infection and were followed longitudinally afterward. How the authors handled the data: Estimated nucleated cell counts came from reference gene primer amplification. Assay used: immunoSEQ multiplex PCR; TCRdb lists only in-frame clones, some missing. The V and J calls and clone size are taken from that table; D and trimming were inferred from the DNA. The sample consists of some 200,000 clones, around four fifths of them appearing once.

The gene calls are TRBV9 and TRBJ2-2; D is perhaps TRBD1 (5 bases). Source material: peripheral blood. The source of this sequence is a man in his fifties or sixties with COVID-19, enrolled during active disease. The CDR3 DNA is TGTGCCAGCAGCGACCAGGGCCCTGCGAACACCGGGGAGCTGTTTTTT. Its translation is CASSDQGPANTGELFF.